This TCR beta chain was sequenced during a study of neoadjuvant anti-PD-1 for oral cavity cancer. General study findings and limits: Higher pretreatment blood Treg/Th17 ratios correlated with higher pretreatment blood and lower post-treatment tumor TCRbeta clonality. TCR analyses covered only a few patients per response group.

Germline V gene data show CDR1 as MNHNS and CDR2 as SASEGT. The CDR3 totals 15 residues. The ends were cut back, 4 bases at V and 0 bases at J, with 13 bases in the middle. Two replicates per tumor sample, mostly from roughly 5 ug of genomic DNA. Assay: immunoSEQ multiplex PCR; the TCRdb copy retains only in-frame clones and omits some. The sample yields nearly 15,000 clones, 35% to 50% seen once. Described time point: after neoadjuvant nivolumab, at surgical resection. As for this clone: Its antigen is currently unknown.

Source: tumor tissue, taken after nivolumab (anti-PD-1) treatment. This chain joins TRBV6-1 and TRBJ2-7; possibly TRBD1 or TRBD2 for D (5 bases each). This clonotype was sampled from a person aged 40 to 85 with oral cavity squamous cell carcinoma. This chain's CDR3 is CASSGGSRSSYEQYF. CDR3 nucleotides: TGTGCCAGCAGTGGGGGGTCAAGGAGCTCCTACGAGCAGTACTTC.